Below, one TCR beta chain is given with its context. What it binds is unknown. The junction does not match germline at one end; this may be a read error. A modified ARM-PCR protocol with three rounds of nested PCR amplified TCRbeta. Via MiXCR, TCRdb re-called the multiplex PCR reads, giving one row per CDR3 protein. The table includes roughly 140,000 distinct CDR3 sequences, around 60% detected once. This record comes from a study of tumor and adjacent non-tumor tissue in lung cancer. Study-wide context: Samples averaged about 3.8 million productive TCRbeta reads each.

No cell sorting was done before RNA was extracted from the tissue. Between August and November 2014, newly diagnosed, chemotherapy-naive lung cancer patients underwent thoracic surgery in China. Regarding the study as a whole: Patients with more diverse tumor TCRs had worse survival. Normal lung showed higher cumulative top 100 clone frequency than tumor.

This receptor was obtained from a man aged 60 to 75 with small cell lung cancer. Input material: lung tumor tissue.

This CDR3 is CATSLELAAYNELFF. In nucleotides, the CDR3 is TGTGCCACCAGCTTAGAACTAGCCGCCTACAATGAGCTGTTCTTC. The genes are TRBV11-1 and TRBJ2-1; D may be TRBD2 (6 bases). The germline V gene encodes CDR1 SGHAT and CDR2 FQDESV (reference sequence). There are 15 residues in the CDR3.